A selection of T cell receptor beta chains follows, all from one sample in a study of identical twins. TCRdb reprocessed the 5' RACE reads with MiXCR, giving one entry per CDR3 protein. The sample consists of about 220,000 distinct CDR3 sequences, 7.5% of them appearing once. This sample was also put to use in a study of yellow fever vaccine responses in identical twins.

Sequenced material: memory (CD45RO+) T cells sorted from blood. Receptors originate from a young woman in good health. The CDR3 runs from the conserved cysteine through the conserved F or W. Fields, in order: clone size, V gene, D gene, J gene, CDR3 protein, CDR3 DNA. A D gene is named only where the DNA matches it firmly. Size tells how often a clone was seen (once, few, many) or the class of an expanded clone, and some rows leave it out.

size: many
V: TRBV5-6
D: -
J: TRBJ2-1
CDR3: CASSVSRNEQFF
DNA: TGTGCCAGCAGCGTCAGCCGCAATGAGCAGTTCTTC

size: many
V: TRBV20-1
D: TRBD1
J: TRBJ2-3
CDR3: CSAFDGQGGTDTQYF
DNA: TGCAGTGCTTTTGACGGACAGGGGGGCACAGATACGCAGTATTTT

size: -
V: TRBV19
D: -
J: TRBJ1-5
CDR3: CASSILPNQPQHF
DNA: TGTGCCAGTAGTATCCTTCCCAATCAGCCCCAGCATTTT

size: many
V: TRBV6-4
D: TRBD1
J: TRBJ2-6
CDR3: CASSTGGTGANVLTF
DNA: TGTGCCAGCAGTACAGGGGGAACTGGGGCCAACGTCCTGACTTTC

size: -
V: TRBV21-1
D: -
J: TRBJ1-2
CDR3: CASCRGPAGYTF
DNA: TGTGCCAGCTGCAGAGGACCCGCGGGCTACACCTTC

size: few
V: TRBV5-1
D: TRBD1
J: TRBJ2-7
CDR3: CASSQTTGGVGEQYF
DNA: TGCGCCAGCAGCCAGACGACAGGGGGCGTAGGTGAGCAGTACTTC

size: few
V: TRBV5-1
D: -
J: TRBJ2-7
CDR3: CASSLDSGGGSYEQYF
DNA: TGCGCCAGCAGCTTAGACTCAGGGGGGGGCTCCTACGAGCAGTACTTC

size: -
V: TRBV2
D: TRBD2
J: TRBJ2-3
CDR3: CASRGLAGGRATDTQYF
DNA: TGTGCCAGCAGAGGACTAGCGGGAGGACGGGCGACAGATACGCAGTATTTT

size: -
V: TRBV20-1
D: -
J: TRBJ2-7
CDR3: CSARAGGNSYEQYF
DNA: TGCAGTGCTAGAGCAGGCGGGAACTCCTACGAGCAGTACTTC

size: -
V: TRBV3-1
D: -
J: TRBJ2-2
CDR3: CASSLFWDNTGELFF
DNA: TGTGCCAGCAGCCTTTTTTGGGATAACACCGGGGAGCTGTTTTTT

size: many
V: TRBV20-1
D: -
J: TRBJ2-5
CDR3: CSASTASRETQYF
DNA: TGCAGTGCCTCGACAGCTTCTAGGGAGACCCAGTACTTC

size: few
V: TRBV20-1
D: TRBD2
J: TRBJ2-1
CDR3: CSARGMKGVSGRASEQFF
DNA: TGCAGTGCTAGAGGAATGAAGGGAGTTAGCGGGAGGGCCAGTGAGCAGTTCTTC

size: -
V: TRBV12-3/TRBV12-4
D: -
J: TRBJ2-7
CDR3: CASSLDAGSYEQYF
DNA: TGTGCCAGCAGTTTAGACGCAGGGTCCTACGAGCAGTACTTC

size: many
V: TRBV7-9
D: -
J: TRBJ2-2
CDR3: CASSFLLDTGELFF
DNA: TGTGCCAGCAGCTTTCTGCTCGACACCGGGGAGCTGTTTTTT

size: -
V: TRBV11-1
D: -
J: TRBJ1-1
CDR3: CASSPIPLNWGSNTEAFF
DNA: TGTGCCAGCAGCCCGATCCCGCTCAACTGGGGATCGAACACTGAAGCTTTCTTT

size: few
V: TRBV3-1
D: -
J: TRBJ2-3
CDR3: CASSQDHLRDTQYF
DNA: TGTGCCAGCAGCCAAGATCACCTCCGGGATACGCAGTATTTT

size: -
V: TRBV2
D: -
J: TRBJ2-7
CDR3: CASSVSGADEQYF
DNA: TGTGCCAGCAGTGTTTCGGGGGCAGACGAGCAGTACTTC

size: few
V: TRBV6-1
D: -
J: TRBJ2-7
CDR3: CASSGNRAEQYF
DNA: TGTGCCAGCAGTGGTAACAGGGCCGAGCAGTACTTC

size: few
V: TRBV12-3/TRBV12-4
D: -
J: TRBJ2-1
CDR3: CASSLARGTNEQFF
DNA: TGTGCCAGCAGTTTAGCGAGGGGGACCAATGAGCAGTTCTTC

size: -
V: TRBV20-1
D: -
J: TRBJ2-1
CDR3: CCARPRPAGTGVYNEQFF
DNA: TGCTGTGCTAGACCCCGGCCCGCGGGAACTGGGGTTTACAATGAGCAGTTCTTC

size: few
V: TRBV2
D: -
J: TRBJ2-3
CDR3: CAATLDGTDTQYF
DNA: TGTGCCGCGACACTAGACGGGACAGATACGCAGTATTTT

size: many
V: TRBV6-2/TRBV6-3
D: -
J: TRBJ2-1
CDR3: CASSYIGNEQFF
DNA: TGTGCCAGCAGTTACATCGGTAATGAGCAGTTCTTC

size: many
V: TRBV9
D: -
J: TRBJ2-3
CDR3: CASSARISTDTQYF
DNA: TGTGCCAGCAGCGCGCGAATCAGCACAGATACGCAGTATTTT

size: -
V: TRBV6-5
D: TRBD2
J: TRBJ2-1
CDR3: CASRLAGTSGYNEQFF
DNA: TGTGCCAGCAGACTCGCCGGGACTAGCGGGTACAATGAGCAGTTCTTC

size: many
V: TRBV4-1
D: -
J: TRBJ2-1
CDR3: CASSQASGNEQFF
DNA: TGCGCCAGCAGCCAAGCATCGGGCAATGAGCAGTTCTTC

size: many
V: TRBV11-2
D: -
J: TRBJ2-5
CDR3: CASRGSGETQYF
DNA: TGTGCCAGTAGGGGGAGTGGGGAGACCCAGTACTTC

size: few
V: TRBV27
D: TRBD1
J: TRBJ2-1
CDR3: CASSVYQGAFDEQFF
DNA: TGTGCCAGCAGTGTATACCAGGGGGCTTTTGATGAGCAGTTCTTC

size: many
V: TRBV20-1
D: TRBD2
J: TRBJ2-3
CDR3: CSARSSGRRDTQYF
DNA: TGCAGTGCTAGAAGTAGCGGGCGCAGAGATACGCAGTATTTT

size: -
V: TRBV29-1
D: TRBD1
J: TRBJ1-2
CDR3: CSVRQGFGLYTF
DNA: TGCAGCGTTCGACAGGGGTTCGGGCTCTACACCTTC

size: many
V: TRBV11-2
D: TRBD2
J: TRBJ2-5
CDR3: CASGLSGSKGETQYF
DNA: TGTGCCAGCGGGCTGAGCGGGAGCAAGGGGGAGACCCAGTACTTC

size: -
V: TRBV7-2
D: -
J: TRBJ2-1
CDR3: CASNRPGRNEQFF
DNA: TGTGCCAGCAACCGACCGGGAAGGAATGAGCAGTTCTTC

size: few
V: TRBV15
D: -
J: TRBJ1-4
CDR3: CATSSYEKLFF
DNA: TGTGCCACCAGCAGTTATGAAAAACTGTTTTTT

size: few
V: TRBV12-3/TRBV12-4
D: TRBD2
J: TRBJ2-3
CDR3: CASSLDTSGGSTDTQYF
DNA: TGTGCCAGCAGTTTAGATACTAGCGGAGGGAGCACAGATACGCAGTATTTT

size: few
V: TRBV2
D: TRBD1
J: TRBJ2-7
CDR3: CASSGEQGAYEQYF
DNA: TGTGCCAGCAGCGGAGAACAGGGGGCCTACGAGCAGTACTTC

size: few
V: TRBV5-1
D: -
J: TRBJ2-7
CDR3: CASSGSLSYEQYF
DNA: TGCGCCAGCAGCGGCAGTCTTTCCTACGAGCAGTACTTC

size: -
V: TRBV25-1
D: -
J: TRBJ1-4
CDR3: CASSVGRESEKLFF
DNA: TGTGCCAGCAGTGTGGGCAGGGAGAGTGAAAAACTGTTTTTT

size: few
V: TRBV11-2
D: TRBD2
J: TRBJ2-2
CDR3: CASLRGGSDTGELFF
DNA: TGTGCCAGCCTCCGCGGGGGGTCAGACACCGGGGAGCTGTTTTTT

size: many
V: TRBV15
D: -
J: TRBJ1-6
CDR3: CATSRGDNSPLHF
DNA: TGTGCCACCAGCAGAGGGGATAATTCACCCCTCCACTTT

size: -
V: TRBV6-5
D: TRBD1
J: TRBJ2-7
CDR3: CASSYSGQGTSYEQYF
DNA: TGTGCCAGCAGTTACTCTGGACAGGGGACCTCCTACGAGCAGTACTTC

size: few
V: TRBV20-1
D: TRBD1
J: TRBJ2-6
CDR3: CSATRDRAGANVLTF
DNA: TGCAGTGCAACCCGGGACAGGGCTGGGGCCAACGTCCTGACTTTC

size: few
V: TRBV20-1
D: TRBD2
J: TRBJ2-1
CDR3: CSARDLAGVREREQFF
DNA: TGCAGTGCTAGAGATTTAGCGGGAGTTAGGGAGCGGGAGCAGTTCTTC

size: many
V: TRBV11-2
D: TRBD2
J: TRBJ2-2
CDR3: CASSPGLRNTGELFF
DNA: TGTGCCAGCAGCCCGGGACTACGGAACACCGGGGAGCTGTTTTTT

size: few
V: TRBV20-1
D: -
J: TRBJ2-1
CDR3: CSAMVAVGSYNEQFF
DNA: TGCAGTGCTATGGTCGCCGTGGGCTCCTACAATGAGCAGTTCTTC